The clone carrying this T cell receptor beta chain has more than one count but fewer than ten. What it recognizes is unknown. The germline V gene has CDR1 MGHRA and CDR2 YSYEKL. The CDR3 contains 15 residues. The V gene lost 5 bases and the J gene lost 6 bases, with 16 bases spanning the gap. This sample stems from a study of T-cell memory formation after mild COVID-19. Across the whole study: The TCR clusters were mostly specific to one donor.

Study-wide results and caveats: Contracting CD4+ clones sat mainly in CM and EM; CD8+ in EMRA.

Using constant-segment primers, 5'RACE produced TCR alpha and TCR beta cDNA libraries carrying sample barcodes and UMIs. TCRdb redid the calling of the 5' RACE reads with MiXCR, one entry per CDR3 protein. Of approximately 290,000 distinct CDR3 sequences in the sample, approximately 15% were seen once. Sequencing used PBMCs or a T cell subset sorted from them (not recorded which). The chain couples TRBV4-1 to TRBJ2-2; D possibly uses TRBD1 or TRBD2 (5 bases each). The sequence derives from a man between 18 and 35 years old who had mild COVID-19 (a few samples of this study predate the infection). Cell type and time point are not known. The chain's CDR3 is CASSWRAVGAGELFF. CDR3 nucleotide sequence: TGCGCCAGCAGCTGGCGGGCTGTAGGGGCCGGGGAGCTGTTTTTT.